This T cell receptor (beta chain) was found in a study of T cells after somatic rescue of genetic block. Measured with immunoSEQ multiplex PCR; TCRdb has only the in-frame clones, and not every one. The sample has 110,000 or so clones, 75% to 95% seen once. This CDR3 region has 13 residues. Trimming removed 8 bases from V and 6 bases from J, with 16 bases in between. CDR1 MNHEY and CDR2 SMNVEV come from the germline V gene (reference sequence). The TCR was taken from a woman in her late teens or twenties. The chain employs TRBV27 and TRBJ2-5, with a weak D call TRBD2 (6 bases). Material: peripheral blood mononuclear cells (PBMCs). This chain's CDR3 is CASFPPGVKTQYF. Here the CDR3 DNA reads TGTGCCAGCTTTCCCCCGGGGGTGAAGACCCAGTACTTC.